This T cell receptor beta chain was retrieved from a study of identical twins. Trimming shortened V by 3 bases and J by 7 bases, and 19 bases separated the two germline ends. The germline V gene has CDR1 SNHLY and CDR2 FYNNEI. There are 15 residues in the CDR3. This clonotype was observed at least ten times. TCRdb ran MiXCR on the 5' RACE reads and lists one entry per CDR3 protein. The table lists approximately 410,000 distinct CDR3 sequences, roughly 18% of them singletons. Specimen: naive T cells sorted from blood. The TCR comes from a man aged 50-59 years in good health. The chain combines TRBV2 with TRBJ2-7; possible D gene TRBD1, 6 bases. CDR3 sequence reads: CASSDVGGPTREQYF. DNA of the CDR3: TGTGCCAGCAGTGACGTTGGGGGCCCTACAAGGGAGCAGTACTTC.